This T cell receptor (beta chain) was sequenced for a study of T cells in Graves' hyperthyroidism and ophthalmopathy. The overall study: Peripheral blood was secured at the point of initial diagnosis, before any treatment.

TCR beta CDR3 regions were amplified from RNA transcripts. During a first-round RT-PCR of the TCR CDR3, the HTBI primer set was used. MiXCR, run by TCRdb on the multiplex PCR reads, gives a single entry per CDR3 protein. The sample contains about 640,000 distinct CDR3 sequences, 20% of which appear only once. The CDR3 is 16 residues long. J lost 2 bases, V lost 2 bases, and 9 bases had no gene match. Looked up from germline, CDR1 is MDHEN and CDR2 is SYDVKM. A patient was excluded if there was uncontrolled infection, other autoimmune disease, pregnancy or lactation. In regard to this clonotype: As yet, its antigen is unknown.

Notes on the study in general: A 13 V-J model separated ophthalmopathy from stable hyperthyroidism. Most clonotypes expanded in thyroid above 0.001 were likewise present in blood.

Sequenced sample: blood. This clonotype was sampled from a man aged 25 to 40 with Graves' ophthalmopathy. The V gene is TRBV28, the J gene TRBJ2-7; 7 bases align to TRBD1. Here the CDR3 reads CASSLNRDSLTYEQYF. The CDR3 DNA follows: TGTGCCAGCAGTTTAAATCGGGACAGCCTAACCTACGAGCAGTACTTC.